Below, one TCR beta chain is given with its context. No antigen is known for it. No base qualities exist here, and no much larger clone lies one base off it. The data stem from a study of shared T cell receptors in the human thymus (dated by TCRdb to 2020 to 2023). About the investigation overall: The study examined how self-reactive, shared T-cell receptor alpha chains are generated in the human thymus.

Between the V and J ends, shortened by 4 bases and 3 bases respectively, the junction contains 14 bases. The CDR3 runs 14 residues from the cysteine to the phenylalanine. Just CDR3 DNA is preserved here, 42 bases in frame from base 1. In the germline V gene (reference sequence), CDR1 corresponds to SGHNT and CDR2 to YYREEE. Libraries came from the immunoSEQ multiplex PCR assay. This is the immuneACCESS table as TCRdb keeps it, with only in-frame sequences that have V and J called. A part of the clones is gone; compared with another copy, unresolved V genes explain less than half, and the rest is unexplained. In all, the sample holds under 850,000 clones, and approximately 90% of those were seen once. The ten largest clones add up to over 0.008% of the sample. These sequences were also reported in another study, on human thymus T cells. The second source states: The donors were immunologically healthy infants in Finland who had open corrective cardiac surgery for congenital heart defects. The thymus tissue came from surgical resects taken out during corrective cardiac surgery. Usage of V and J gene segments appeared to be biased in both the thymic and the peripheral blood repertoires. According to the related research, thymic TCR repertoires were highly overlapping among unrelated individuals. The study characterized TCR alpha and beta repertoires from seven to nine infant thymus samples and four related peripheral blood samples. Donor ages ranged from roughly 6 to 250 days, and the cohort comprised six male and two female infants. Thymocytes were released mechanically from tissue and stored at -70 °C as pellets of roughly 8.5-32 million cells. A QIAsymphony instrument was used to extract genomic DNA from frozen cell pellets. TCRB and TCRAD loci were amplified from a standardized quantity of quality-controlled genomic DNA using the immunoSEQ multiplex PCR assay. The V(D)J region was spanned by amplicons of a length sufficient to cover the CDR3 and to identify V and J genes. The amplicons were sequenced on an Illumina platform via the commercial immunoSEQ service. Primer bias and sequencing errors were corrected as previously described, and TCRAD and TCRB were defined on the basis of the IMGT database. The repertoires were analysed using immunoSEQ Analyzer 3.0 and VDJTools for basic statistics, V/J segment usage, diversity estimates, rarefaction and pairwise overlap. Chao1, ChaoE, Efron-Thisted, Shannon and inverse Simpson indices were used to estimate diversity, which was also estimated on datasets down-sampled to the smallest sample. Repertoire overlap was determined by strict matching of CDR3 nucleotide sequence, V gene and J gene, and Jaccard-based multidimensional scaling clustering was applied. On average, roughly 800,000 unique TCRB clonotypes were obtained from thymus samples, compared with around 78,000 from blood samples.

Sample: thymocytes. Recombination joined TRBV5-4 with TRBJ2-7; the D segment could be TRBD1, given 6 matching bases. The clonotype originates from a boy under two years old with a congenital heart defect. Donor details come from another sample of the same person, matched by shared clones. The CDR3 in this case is CASSRGEGGYEQYF. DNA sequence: TGTGCCAGCAGCCGAGGCGAAGGGGGCTACGAGCAGTACTTC.